The 29 T cell receptor beta chains below come from one sample, sequenced in a study of T cell changes during pregnancy in multiple sclerosis. Only in-frame clones appear in the TCRdb table, and some are missing; sequencing was by immunoSEQ multiplex PCR. The sample shows roughly 48,000 clones, approximately 93% of them seen only once. The material was CD4+ T cells from peripheral blood mononuclear cells, obtained in the first trimester of pregnancy. These receptors originate from a female donor with multiple sclerosis, enrolled in a pregnancy study.

V and J are TRBV11-2 and TRBJ2-7, with a tentative D call TRBD1 (6 bases). CDR3 length: 18 amino acids. Looked up from germline, CDR1 is SGHAT and CDR2 is FQNNGV. Trimming took off 0 bases at V and 1 base at J, with 19 bases between the two ends. The CDR3 nucleotides read TGTGCCAGCAGCTTAGACCGACCCTCCGGGACATCGTCCTACGAGCAGTACTTC. This sequence encodes CASSLDRPSGTSSYEQYF.

The genes are TRBV5-5 and TRBJ2-3; the D gene is possibly TRBD1 (5 bases). V was clipped by 0 bases and J by 4 bases, with 9 bases between them. This CDR3 has 14 amino acids. Germline V gene data show CDR1 as SGHKS and CDR2 as YYEKEE (reference sequence). CDR3 sequence reads: CASSLAREADTQYF. The CDR3 nucleotides read TGTGCCAGCAGCTTGGCCAGGGAAGCAGATACGCAGTATTTT.

V usage is TRBV4-2 and J usage is TRBJ2-3; TRBD1 is a possible D gene (6 bases). Trimming cost V 4 bases and J 2 bases, with 10 bases left between them. CDR3 length equals 14 residues. Looked up from germline, CDR1 is LGHNA and CDR2 is YNFKEQ. The CDR3 region is CASSPGQLTDTQYF. In nucleotides, the CDR3 is TGTGCCAGCAGCCCCGGACAGCTCACAGATACGCAGTATTTT.

This chain joins TRBV4-1 and TRBJ2-5; 11 positions match TRBD2. Germline CDR1 MGHRA, CDR2 YSYEKL. The CDR3 is 15 residues long. The V gene end was trimmed by 1 base and the J gene end by 5 bases; junction bases not matched to a gene: 3. CDR3 DNA: TGCGCCAGCAGCCAAGGACTAGCGGGGCCGGAGACCCAGTACTTC. Translating it yields CASSQGLAGPETQYF.

V is TRBV2 and J is TRBJ2-7, with 7 bases identical to TRBD2. V trimming: 7 bases; J trimming: 5 bases; junction bases outside the gene matches: 14. Germline V gives CDR1 SNHLY, CDR2 FYNNEI. CDR3 length equals 15 residues. The CDR3 sequence: CASNRWGGGGDEQYF. CDR3 nucleotide sequence: TGTGCCAGCAATCGGTGGGGTGGCGGGGGTGACGAGCAGTACTTC.

Concerning this clone itself: Other nucleotide sequences from this sample produce the same CDR3. V and J are TRBV6-5 and TRBJ1-2; maybe TRBD1 (6 bases). Deletions cut 5 bases from V and 6 bases from J, with 16 bases between. This CDR3 is 14 amino acids long. Germline CDR1 reads MNHEY; CDR2 reads SVGAGI. The CDR3 protein is CASSKDRAKDGYTF. The CDR3 DNA sequence: TGTGCCAGCAGTAAGGACAGAGCAAAGGATGGCTACACCTTC.

The V call is TRBV15, the J call TRBJ1-5; D gene unclear. The CDR3 sequence is 14 residues long. Germline V lookup: CDR1 LNHNV, CDR2 YYDKDF (reference sequence). Trimming took 8 bases from V and 3 from J, leaving 14 bases between them. In DNA, the CDR3 is TGTGCCACCGGTGAGGGTCGAGTCAATCAGCCCCAGCATTTT. Translated: CATGEGRVNQPQHF.

The chain employs TRBV6-1 and TRBJ1-5, with D hard to call. CDR1 and CDR2 (germline): MNHNS, SASEGT. Trimming stripped 2 bases from V and 3 bases from J, with 14 bases between. The CDR3 spans 16 residues. The DNA of the CDR3 is TGTGCCAGCAGTGAAAGAATACAGACCCTCAATCAGCCCCAGCATTTT. It specifies CASSERIQTLNQPQHF.

The V call is TRBV28, the J call TRBJ2-3, with 7 bases lining up with TRBD2. J gave up 8 bases and V 1 base, and 12 bases lay outside the gene matches. This CDR3 is built from 16 residues. CDR1 and CDR2 (germline): MDHEN, SYDVKM. In DNA, the CDR3 is TGTGCCAGCAGTTTATTGGGGGGGGGAGGGTTGGGTACGCAGTATTTT. As protein: CASSLLGGGGLGTQYF. The entire variable domain, with the rest obtained from reference TRBV28 and TRBJ2-3, is as follows: DVKVTQSSRYLVKRTGEKVFLECVQDMDHENMFWYRQDPGLGLRLIYFSYDVKMKEKGDIPEGYSVSREKKERFSLILESASTNQTSMYLCASSLLGGGGLGTQYFGPGTRLTVL.

The chain links TRBV2 to TRBJ2-7; 11 bases are a match to TRBD2. The CDR3 totals 14 residues. J was trimmed by 4 bases and V by 7 bases; bases with no gene match: 6. Looked up from germline, CDR1 is SNHLY and CDR2 is FYNNEI. The CDR3 sequence: CASKPGLAAYEQYF. CDR3 in DNA: TGTGCCAGCAAACCGGGACTAGCGGCGTACGAGCAGTACTTC.

The genes are TRBV2 and TRBJ2-7; maybe TRBD1 (5 bases). CDR1 SNHLY and CDR2 FYNNEI come from the germline V gene. This CDR3 contains 14 residues. V was shortened by 0 bases and J by 2 bases, with 8 bases between the two germline ends. The CDR3: CASSEAQGTYEQYF. The DNA of the CDR3 is TGTGCCAGCAGTGAAGCGCAGGGAACCTACGAGCAGTACTTC.

The chain joins TRBV14 to TRBJ1-1; D not resolved. Trimming removed 1 base at V and 11 bases at J, with 17 bases between. There are 14 residues in the CDR3. CDR1 SGHDN and CDR2 FVKESK come from the germline V gene. The CDR3 region is CASSQGTDGMSAFF. CDR3 in DNA: TGTGCCAGCAGCCAAGGGACTGACGGGATGAGCGCTTTCTTT.

This clone was observed a handful of times. The J gene is TRBJ2-1, the V gene TRBV9; 11 bases agree with TRBD2. The CDR3 length is 17 residues. V was pared by 0 bases and J by 0 bases, with 2 bases of the junction left unmatched. Germline lookup yields CDR1 SGDLS and CDR2 YYNGEE. The CDR3 region has the DNA TGTGCCAGCAGCGTAGGTAGCGGGGGGGCCTCCTACAATGAGCAGTTCTTC. The encoded protein is CASSVGSGGASYNEQFF.

The genes are TRBV7-2 and TRBJ1-6, with unresolved D. CDR1 SGHTA and CDR2 FQGNSA come from the germline V gene. The CDR3 is 16 amino acids. Trimming removed 1 base from V and 0 bases from J, with 7 bases in between. This chain's CDR3 is CASSLDFSSYNSPLHF. CDR3 bases: TGTGCCAGCAGCTTAGATTTTAGCTCCTATAATTCACCCCTCCACTTT.

This chain uses TRBV15 with TRBJ1-5, with D possibly TRBD1 on 5 matching bases. The CDR3 covers 15 residues. The germline V gene has CDR1 LNHNV and CDR2 YYDKDF (reference sequence). V gave up 0 bases and J gave up 7 bases, with 13 bases separating them. CDR3 region: CATSRDSEGRQPQHF. The CDR3, as DNA: TGTGCCACCAGCAGAGATTCAGAGGGGAGGCAGCCCCAGCATTTT.

The chain recombines TRBV27 with TRBJ1-2; 8 bases fit TRBD1. This CDR3 is 18 amino acids long. Germline assignment: CDR1 MNHEY and CDR2 SMNVEV (reference sequence). After removal of 6 bases from V and 2 bases from J, the junction contained 17 bases not matched to a gene. CDR3 loop: CASSSGTGPSPLNYGYTF. The CDR3 coding sequence is TGTGCCAGCAGCTCCGGGACAGGCCCTTCTCCCCTCAACTATGGCTACACCTTC.

The chain carries TRBV30 and TRBJ2-3; D possibly corresponds to TRBD2 (7 bases). The germline V and J ends were trimmed by 1 base and 3 bases, with 20 bases remaining between them. In germline, CDR1 is GTSNPN, CDR2 SVGIG (reference sequence). The CDR3 totals 17 residues. For the CDR3, the DNA is TGTGCCTGGAGTGACCCTACGAGGGGGGGCCTGACAGATACGCAGTATTTT. This gives the protein CAWSDPTRGGLTDTQYF.

The V gene is TRBV19, the J gene TRBJ1-2; TRBD1 agrees at 8 bases. V was pared by 6 bases and J by 4 bases, with 7 bases of the junction left unmatched. The CDR3 spans 14 residues. Per germline, CDR1 LNHDA and CDR2 SQIVND (reference sequence). The DNA for the CDR3 is TGTGCCAGTAGACAAGACAGGGGATCCTATGGCTACACCTTC. Encoded protein: CASRQDRGSYGYTF. Variable domain in full (rest from reference TRBV19 and TRBJ1-2): DGGITQSPKYLFRKEGQNVTLSCEQNLNHDAMYWYRQDPGQGLRLIYYSQIVNDFQKGDIAEGYSVSREKKESFPLTVTSAQKNPTAFYLCASRQDRGSYGYTFGSGTRLTVV.

The V gene is TRBV6-6, the J gene TRBJ1-1, with D tentatively TRBD1 (6 bases). CDR3 length: 15 amino acids. Germline V gene sequence: CDR1 MNHNY, CDR2 SVGAGI (reference sequence). V was clipped by 2 bases and J by 0 bases, with 10 bases between them. The chain's CDR3 is CASSYGAGVNTEAFF. CDR3 nucleotide sequence: TGTGCCAGCAGTTACGGGGCAGGGGTGAACACTGAAGCTTTCTTT.

This chain joins TRBV9 and TRBJ2-3, with D unclear. V was cut by 0 bases and J by 2 bases, with 10 bases left in between. Germline CDR1 is SGDLS and CDR2 is YYNGEE. The CDR3 runs 15 residues. The CDR3 bases are TGTGCCAGCAGCGTAGAGATCCAGAACACAGATACGCAGTATTTT. This codes for CASSVEIQNTDTQYF. The complete variable domain, with remaining parts taken from reference TRBV9 and TRBJ2-3, reads DSGVTQTPKHLITATGQRVTLRCSPRSGDLSVYWYQQSLDQGLQFLIQYYNGEERAKGNILERFSAQQFPDLHSELNLSSLELGDSALYFCASSVEIQNTDTQYFGPGTRLTVL.

This chain links TRBV7-8 with TRBJ2-5; D ambiguous. Germline V gene lookup returns CDR1 SGHVS and CDR2 FQNEAQ. V was clipped by 9 bases and J by 5 bases, with 19 bases between them. This CDR3 contains 14 residues. The CDR3 bases are TGTGCCAGTGCCCGCTTGAGTATAGTGGAGACCCAGTACTTC. This gives the protein CASARLSIVETQYF. The full variable domain, its missing parts supplied by reference TRBV7-8 and TRBJ2-5, is GAGVSQSPRYKVAKRGQDVALRCDPISGHVSLFWYQQALGQGPEFLTYFQNEAQLDKSGLPSDRFFAERPEGSVSTLKIQRTQQEDSAVYLCASARLSIVETQYFGPGTRLLVL.

This clone was counted once. This chain connects TRBV6-5 to TRBJ2-3; 9 bases map to TRBD1. This CDR3 region has 16 residues. Losses at the gene ends were 4 bases for V and 6 bases for J; bases not matched to a gene: 11. Looked up from germline, CDR1 is MNHEY and CDR2 is SVGAGI. The CDR3 is CASSWGPGQGEDTQYF. The CDR3 DNA sequence: TGTGCCAGCAGTTGGGGCCCGGGACAGGGAGAGGATACGCAGTATTTT.

The rearrangement uses TRBV5-4 and TRBJ2-1; 7 bases are shared with TRBD2. V dropped 4 bases and J dropped 1; count of bases not matched to a gene: 8. Germline V gene data show CDR1 as SGHNT and CDR2 as YYREEE (reference sequence). The CDR3 extends over 16 amino acids. The CDR3 loop reads CASSEPIGGSYNEQFF. CDR3 in DNA: TGTGCCAGCAGCGAGCCTATCGGGGGGTCCTACAATGAGCAGTTCTTC.

This chain links TRBV19 with TRBJ2-1; D is undetermined. Germline-derived CDR1 and CDR2 are LNHDA and SQIVND (reference sequence). The CDR3 length is 14 residues. Trimming took off 10 bases at V and 4 bases at J, with 17 bases between the two ends. Written as DNA, the CDR3 is TGTGCCACCAACCCTCAGGTACAGTACAATGAGCAGTTCTTC. Translation: CATNPQVQYNEQFF.

The V call is TRBV11-1, the J call TRBJ2-3, with TRBD1 as a possible D gene (6 bases). The CDR3 sequence is 15 residues long. Germline CDR1 is SGHAT and CDR2 is FQDESV (reference sequence). The V end lost 5 bases, the J end lost 2 bases, and 14 bases lay between the germline ends. CDR3 nucleotide sequence: TGTGCCAGCAGCCATAGGACAGCCAACACAGATACGCAGTATTTT. It codes for CASSHRTANTDTQYF.

CDR3 nucleotides: TGTGCCAGCAGCGTACAGGGTAGCGGGGTTACTTTATCATACAATGAGCAGTTCTTC. Translation: CASSVQGSGVTLSYNEQFF. This chain connects TRBV11-2 to TRBJ2-1, with TRBD2 matching over 8 bases. The CDR3 spans 19 residues. Germline CDR1 reads SGHAT; CDR2 reads FQNNGV. Trimming cost V 5 bases and J 4 bases; bases outside gene matches: 19.

V is TRBV6-6 and J is TRBJ1-1; the D gene is possibly TRBD1 (6 bases). Germline V gives CDR1 MNHNY, CDR2 SVGAGI (reference sequence). The CDR3 is 14 residues long. Trimming shortened V by 2 bases and J by 5 bases, and 12 bases separated the two germline ends. CDR3 DNA sequence: TGTGCCAGCAGTTACACAGGGTCACGGACTGAAGCTTTCTTT. It is translated as CASSYTGSRTEAFF.

This chain joins TRBV19 and TRBJ1-2, with 10 bases identical to TRBD1. The germline V gene has CDR1 LNHDA and CDR2 SQIVND (reference sequence). V dropped 4 bases and J dropped 6; count of bases not matched to a gene: 11. This CDR3 comprises 16 residues. The CDR3 here is CASSSPVGQGPDGYTF. In DNA, the CDR3 is TGTGCCAGTAGTAGCCCGGTGGGACAGGGGCCAGATGGCTACACCTTC.

The chain uses TRBV15 and TRBJ1-6, with 9 positions matching TRBD1. The J segment lost 9 bases and the V segment lost 9 bases, leaving 6 bases of the junction unmatched. The CDR3 covers 13 residues. The germline CDR1 and CDR2 sequences are LNHNV and YYDKDF (reference sequence). Written as DNA, the CDR3 is TGTGCCACTGGGACAGGGAACATTTCACCCCTCCACTTT. Translating gives CATGTGNISPLHF. The variable domain in full, completed from reference TRBV15 and TRBJ1-6, reads DAMVIQNPRYQVTQFGKPVTLSCSQTLNHNVMYWYQQKSSQAPKLLFHYYDKDFNNEADTPDNFQSRRPNTSFCFLDIRSPGLGDTAMYLCATGTGNISPLHFGNGTRLTVT.